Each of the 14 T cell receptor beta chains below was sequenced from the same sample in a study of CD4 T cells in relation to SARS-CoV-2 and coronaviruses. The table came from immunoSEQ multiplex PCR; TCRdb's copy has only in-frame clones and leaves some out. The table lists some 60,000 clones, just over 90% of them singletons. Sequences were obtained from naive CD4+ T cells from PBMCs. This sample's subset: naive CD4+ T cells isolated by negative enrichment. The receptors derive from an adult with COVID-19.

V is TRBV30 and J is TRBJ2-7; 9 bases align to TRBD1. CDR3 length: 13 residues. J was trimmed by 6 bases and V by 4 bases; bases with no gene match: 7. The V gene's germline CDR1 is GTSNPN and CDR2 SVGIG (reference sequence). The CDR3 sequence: CAWTLTGGGEQYF. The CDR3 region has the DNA TGTGCCTGGACGTTGACAGGGGGAGGCGAGCAGTACTTC.

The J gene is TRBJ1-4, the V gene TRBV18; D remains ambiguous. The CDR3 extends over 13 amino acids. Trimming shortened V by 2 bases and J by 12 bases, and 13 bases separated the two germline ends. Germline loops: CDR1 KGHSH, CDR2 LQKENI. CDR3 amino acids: CASSPLALGELFF. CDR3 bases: TGTGCCAGCTCACCATTAGCCCTTGGGGAACTGTTTTTT.

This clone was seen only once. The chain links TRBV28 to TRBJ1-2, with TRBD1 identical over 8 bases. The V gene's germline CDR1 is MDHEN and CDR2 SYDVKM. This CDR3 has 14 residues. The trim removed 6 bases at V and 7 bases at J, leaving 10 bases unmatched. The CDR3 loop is CASRPGGTAPGYTF. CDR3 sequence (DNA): TGTGCCAGCAGACCAGGGGGCACCGCTCCTGGCTACACCTTC.

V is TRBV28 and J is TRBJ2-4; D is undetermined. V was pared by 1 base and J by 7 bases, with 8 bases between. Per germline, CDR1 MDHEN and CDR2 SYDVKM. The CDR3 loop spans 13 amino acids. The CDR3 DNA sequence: TGTGCCAGCAGTTTATACAGCACGAACATTCAGTACTTC. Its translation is CASSLYSTNIQYF. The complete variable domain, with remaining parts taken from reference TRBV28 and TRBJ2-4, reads DVKVTQSSRYLVKRTGEKVFLECVQDMDHENMFWYRQDPGLGLRLIYFSYDVKMKEKGDIPEGYSVSREKKERFSLILESASTNQTSMYLCASSLYSTNIQYFGAGTRLSVL.

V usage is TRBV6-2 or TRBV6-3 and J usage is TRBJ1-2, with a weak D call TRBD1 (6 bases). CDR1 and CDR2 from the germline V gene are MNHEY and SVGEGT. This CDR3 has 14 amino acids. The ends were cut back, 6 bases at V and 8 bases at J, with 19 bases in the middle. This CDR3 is CASSRGGLLVGYTF. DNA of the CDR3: TGTGCCAGCAGCCGCGGGGGGCTGCTGGTAGGCTACACCTTC.

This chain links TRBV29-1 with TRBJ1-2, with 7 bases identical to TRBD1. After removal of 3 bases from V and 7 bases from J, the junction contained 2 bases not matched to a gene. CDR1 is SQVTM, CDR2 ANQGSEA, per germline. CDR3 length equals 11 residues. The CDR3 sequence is CSVETGSGYTF. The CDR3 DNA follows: TGCAGCGTTGAGACAGGGAGTGGCTACACCTTC.

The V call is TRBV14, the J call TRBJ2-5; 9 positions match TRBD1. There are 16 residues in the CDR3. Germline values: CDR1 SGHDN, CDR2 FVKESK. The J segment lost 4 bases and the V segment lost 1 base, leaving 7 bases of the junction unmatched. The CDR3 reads CASSQGQGVMGETQYF. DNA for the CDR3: TGTGCCAGCAGCCAAGGACAGGGGGTAATGGGAGAGACCCAGTACTTC.

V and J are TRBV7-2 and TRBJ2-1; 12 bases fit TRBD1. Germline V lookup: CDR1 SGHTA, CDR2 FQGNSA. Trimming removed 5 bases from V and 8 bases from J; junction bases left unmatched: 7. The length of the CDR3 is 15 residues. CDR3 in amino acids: CASSLRDRGQDEQFF. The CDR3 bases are TGTGCCAGCAGCCTCCGGGACAGGGGGCAGGATGAGCAGTTCTTC. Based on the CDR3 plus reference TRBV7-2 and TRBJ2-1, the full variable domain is GAGVSQSPSNKVTEKGKDVELRCDPISGHTALYWYRQSLGQGLEFLIYFQGNSAPDKSGLPSDRFSAERTGGSVSTLTIQRTQQEDSAVYLCASSLRDRGQDEQFFGPGTRLTVL.

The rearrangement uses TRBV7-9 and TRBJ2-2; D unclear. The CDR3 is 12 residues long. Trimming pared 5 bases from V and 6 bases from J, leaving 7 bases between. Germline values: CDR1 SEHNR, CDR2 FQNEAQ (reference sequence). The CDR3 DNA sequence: TGTGCCAGCAGCACCCAGTCCGGGGAGCTGTTTTTT. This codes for CASSTQSGELFF.

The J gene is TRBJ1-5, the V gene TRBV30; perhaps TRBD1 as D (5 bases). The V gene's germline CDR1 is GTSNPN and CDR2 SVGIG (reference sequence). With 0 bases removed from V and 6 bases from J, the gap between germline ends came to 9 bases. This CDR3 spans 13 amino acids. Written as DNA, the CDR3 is TGTGCCTGGAGTGTACTTCAGGGTCAGCCCCAGCATTTT. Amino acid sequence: CAWSVLQGQPQHF.

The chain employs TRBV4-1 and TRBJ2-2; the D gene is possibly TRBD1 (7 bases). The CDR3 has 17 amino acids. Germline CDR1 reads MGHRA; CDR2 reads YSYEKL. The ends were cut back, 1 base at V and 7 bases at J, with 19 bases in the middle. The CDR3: CASSQGQGGGVYGELFF. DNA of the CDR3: TGCGCCAGCAGCCAAGGCCAGGGGGGTGGTGTATACGGGGAGCTGTTTTTT.

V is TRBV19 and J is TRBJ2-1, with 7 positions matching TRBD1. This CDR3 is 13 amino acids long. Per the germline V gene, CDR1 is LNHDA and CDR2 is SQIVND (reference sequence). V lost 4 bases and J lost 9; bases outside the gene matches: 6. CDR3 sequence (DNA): TGTGCCAGTAGTAACGACAGGGAAGGTGAGCAGTTCTTC. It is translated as CASSNDREGEQFF.

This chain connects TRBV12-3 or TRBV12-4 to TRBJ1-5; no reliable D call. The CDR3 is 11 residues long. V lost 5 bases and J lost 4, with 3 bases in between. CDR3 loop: CASSKNQPQHF. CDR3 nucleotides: TGTGCCAGCAGTAAAAATCAGCCCCAGCATTTT.

The CDR3 bases are TGTGCCACGGCCGACCGGGGGTCCGAGCAGTACTTC. This translates into CATADRGSEQYF. The J gene is TRBJ2-7, the V gene TRBV24-1, with TRBD2 as a possible D gene (6 bases). Trimming left V 10 bases short and J 6 bases short, with 15 bases between. This CDR3 has 12 residues. CDR1 KGHDR and CDR2 SFDVKD come from the germline V gene.